The 16 T cell receptor beta chains in this list originate from one sample, sequenced in a study of T cell responses to AZD1222 COVID-19 vaccine. Measured with immunoSEQ multiplex PCR; TCRdb has only the in-frame clones, and not every one. The sample has around 100,000 clones, roughly 86% seen once. Sequenced here: peripheral blood, sampled 28 days after the second dose of the MenACWY control vaccine. These receptors came from an adult who received the MenACWY meningococcal vaccine as a control.

The chain links TRBV5-1 to TRBJ2-5, with TRBD2 matching over 8 bases. V was pared by 0 bases and J by 7 bases, with 11 bases of the junction left unmatched. This CDR3 comprises 16 residues. Germline V lookup: CDR1 SGHRS, CDR2 YFSETQ. DNA of the CDR3: TGCGCCAGCAGCTTGGGTAGCGGGGTCCAGCCATGGACCCAGTACTTC. This gives the protein CASSLGSGVQPWTQYF.

The chain combines TRBV11-3 with TRBJ1-1, with a weak D call TRBD1 (6 bases). Germline values: CDR1 SGHNT, CDR2 YENEEA. The CDR3 is 16 residues long. The V end lost 3 bases, the J end lost 4 bases, and 18 bases lay between the germline ends. The CDR3 sequence: CASSFQKTTGGTEAFF. CDR3 bases: TGTGCCAGCAGCTTCCAAAAGACGACAGGAGGCACTGAAGCTTTCTTT.

The J gene is TRBJ1-2, the V gene TRBV28, with 8 nucleotides matching TRBD1. Germline trimming cut 7 bases from V and 7 bases from J; bases unmatched to any gene: 8. The CDR3 contains 13 residues. Germline V gives CDR1 MDHEN, CDR2 SYDVKM. The CDR3 protein is CASTFLTGGGYTF. CDR3 DNA: TGTGCCAGCACCTTCCTAACAGGGGGTGGCTACACCTTC.

The CDR3 spells CASRHSGTGYGYTF. The CDR3 DNA follows: TGTGCCAGCAGACACTCCGGGACTGGCTATGGCTACACCTTC. This rearrangement joins TRBV7-2 to TRBJ1-2, with D possibly matching TRBD1 (5 bases). Between the trimmed V and J ends, which lost 6 bases and 4 bases, there was a span of 15 bases. The CDR3 is 14 residues long. The germline CDR1 and CDR2 sequences are SGHTA and FQGNSA.

The CDR3 loop is CASSQAGLQGAKGLPQHF. The CDR3 bases are TGTGCCAGCAGCCAAGCTGGATTACAGGGTGCCAAGGGTTTGCCCCAGCATTTT. The chain links TRBV4-2 to TRBJ1-5; D is possibly TRBD1 (6 bases). The V end lost 1 base, the J end lost 9 bases, and 25 bases lay between the germline ends. Germline V CDR1 and CDR2: LGHNA, YNFKEQ. There are 18 residues in the CDR3.

This chain links TRBV6-2 or TRBV6-3 with TRBJ2-7; D uncertain. The CDR3 totals 14 residues. Germline V CDR1 and CDR2: MNHEY, SVGEGT. The ends were cut back, 2 bases at V and 5 bases at J, with 13 bases in the middle. Written as DNA, the CDR3 is TGTGCCAGCAGTTACGGGCAGCCACGGGACGAGCAGTACTTC. Translation: CASSYGQPRDEQYF.

The chain recombines TRBV7-2 with TRBJ2-3; D perhaps matches TRBD1 (5 bases). Germline V gene lookup returns CDR1 SGHTA and CDR2 FQGNSA. The CDR3 runs to 14 residues. V was shortened by 4 bases and J by 6 bases, with 14 bases between the two germline ends. This chain's CDR3 is CASSYRTDRDTQYF. The CDR3, as DNA: TGTGCCAGCAGCTACAGGACGGACCGGGATACGCAGTATTTT.

Of note for this clone: Its ends do not fully match the called genes, so a read error is possible. The rearrangement links TRBV24-1 to TRBJ2-7; perhaps TRBD2 as D (6 bases). Germline V gives CDR1 KGHDR, CDR2 SFDVKD. The CDR3 contains 14 residues. In DNA, the CDR3 is TGTGCCACCAGTTCCCCGGTCCGGGGGTACGGGCAGTACTTC. Protein: CATSSPVRGYGQYF.

The chain couples TRBV28 to TRBJ2-7, with D perhaps matching TRBD1 (5 bases). This CDR3 contains 13 residues. Trimming removed 6 bases at V and 6 bases at J, with 15 bases between. Germline V lookup: CDR1 MDHEN, CDR2 SYDVKM. CDR3 sequence reads: CASSQSARAEQYF. DNA of the CDR3: TGTGCCAGCAGCCAAAGCGCCAGGGCCGAGCAGTACTTC.

The chain uses TRBV29-1 and TRBJ1-1; 9 nucleotides align to TRBD1. In germline, CDR1 is SQVTM, CDR2 ANQGSEA. The CDR3 runs 14 residues. V trimming: 6 bases; J trimming: 1 base; junction bases outside the gene matches: 6. This CDR3 is CSVPRQGGNTEAFF. CDR3 nucleotides: TGCAGCGTCCCCCGACAGGGGGGGAACACTGAAGCTTTCTTT.

This clone was recorded once. This rearrangement joins TRBV4-3 to TRBJ1-2; no clear D. V lost 1 base and J lost 7, with 13 bases in between. Germline CDR1 LGHNA, CDR2 YSLEER. The CDR3 is made up of 14 amino acids. The CDR3 reads CASSQGRQLGGYTF. Here the CDR3 DNA reads TGCGCCAGCAGCCAAGGGCGACAATTGGGTGGCTACACCTTC.

The chain carries TRBV7-3 and TRBJ2-7; TRBD1 matches at 11 bases. This CDR3 is built from 14 residues. Germline CDR1 reads SGHTA; CDR2 reads FQGTGA. Trimming cost V 5 bases and J 5 bases; bases outside gene matches: 5. The CDR3 DNA reads as TGTGCCAGCAGCAAGGACAGGGGGCACGACGAGCAGTACTTC. Protein sequence: CASSKDRGHDEQYF.

By share, this clone counts as medium-sized. The chain's CDR3 is CASSQGWDRGPGTEAFF. Here the CDR3 DNA reads TGTGCCAGCAGCCAAGGGTGGGACAGGGGGCCGGGCACTGAAGCTTTCTTT. The chain couples TRBV3-1 (or the pseudogene TRBV3-2) to TRBJ1-1; 12 nucleotides match TRBD1. V shed 1 base and J 4 bases; nucleotides not matched to a gene: 7. Germline assignment: CDR1 LGHDT and CDR2 YNNKEL (reference sequence). The CDR3 runs 17 residues.

The chain recombines TRBV5-4 with TRBJ2-4; D not resolved. V lost 5 bases and J lost 6, with 15 bases in between. CDR1 is SGHNT, CDR2 YYREEE, per germline (reference sequence). CDR3 length: 14 amino acids. For the CDR3, the DNA is TGTGCCAGCAGTACCCCCATGGACGGAAACATTCAGTACTTC. This translates into CASSTPMDGNIQYF.

This chain links TRBV6-5 with TRBJ1-1; TRBD1 might be the D (6 bases). The germline V gene encodes CDR1 MNHEY and CDR2 SVGAGI. The CDR3 runs to 14 residues. V lost 5 bases, J lost 1 base, and 11 bases lay in between. The CDR3 spells CASSPMGQNTEAFF. The CDR3 DNA reads TGTGCCAGCAGTCCAATGGGACAGAACACTGAAGCTTTCTTT.

V gene TRBV5-6 combines with J gene TRBJ2-7; D gene uncertain. The V end lost 4 bases, the J end lost 2 bases, and 10 bases lay between the germline ends. Germline-derived CDR1 and CDR2 are SGHDT and YYEEEE. The CDR3 loop spans 13 amino acids. CDR3 residues: CASSILGPYEQYF. The CDR3 bases are TGTGCCAGCAGCATTCTTGGCCCCTACGAGCAGTACTTC.